The present TCR beta chain was sequenced within a study of metastatic and nonmetastatic thyroid tumors. Overall study context: Across blood and tumor or nodule tissue, repertoires from malignant and benign thyroid patients were compared with one another.

This clone was found many times. The CDR3 runs to 15 residues. The germline V gene encodes CDR1 SGHTA and CDR2 FQGTGA. The ends were cut back, 0 bases at V and 3 bases at J, with 11 bases in the middle. Patients underwent thyroid surgery, and none had received any treatment before it. Per the authors' pipeline: A distant-metastasis classifier for papillary thyroid cancer was built using CDR3 differences across clinicopathological groups. Through MiXCR, TCRdb re-clonotyped the PCR reads. The V and J calls were not made by the authors but by TCRdb's processing. The data show about 40,000 clones, about 13% seen once.

The receptor was derived from a female donor with papillary thyroid cancer or a benign thyroid nodule (not recorded which). Some clones in this sample may be carry-over from other donors' samples. V usage is TRBV7-3 and J usage is TRBJ2-5; D unclear. Sequenced: blood. The DNA for the CDR3 is TGTGCCAGCAGCTTAACCGTGGGAACCGAAGAGACCCAGTACTTC. This translates into CASSLTVGTEETQYF. The entire variable domain, with the rest obtained from reference TRBV7-3 and TRBJ2-5, is as follows: GAGVSQTPSNKVTEKGKYVELRCDPISGHTALYWYRQSLGQGPEFLIYFQGTGAADDSGLPNDRFFAVRPEGSVSTLKIQRTERGDSAVYLCASSLTVGTEETQYFGPGTRLLVL.